This T cell receptor beta chain was sequenced in a study of identical twins. Overall study findings and caveats: Twin pairs' shared out-of-frame alpha sequences were enriched in low generation probability.

Template switching created a universal primer site, and the cDNA included unique molecular identifiers. TCRdb re-derived calls from the 5' RACE reads in MiXCR, one entry per CDR3 protein. The sample lists about 1.7 million distinct CDR3 sequences, around 29% occurring once. This CDR3 region has 15 residues. Unmatched junction bases numbered 11, after V lost 6 bases and J lost 1 base. Germline CDR1 is DFQATT and CDR2 is SNEGSKA (reference sequence). As to this clonotype: Its target is not known.

This TCR came from a newborn girl in good health. Sequenced sample: cord blood. The chain uses TRBV20-1 and TRBJ2-5; 7 positions match TRBD1. The CDR3 nucleotides read TGCAGTGCCTTTAGGGGGCGGGCGCCCCAAGAGACCCAGTACTTC. Residues: CSAFRGRAPQETQYF.